This T cell receptor beta chain was captured in a study of blood T cell repertoires in COVID-19. Clones were read by immunoSEQ multiplex PCR, and TCRdb kept only the in-frame ones, dropping some. The data contain some 150,000 clones, approximately 80% of them singletons. This sequence originates from a human donor in a cohort sampled during active COVID-19. Sequenced input: peripheral blood.

CDR3 sequence: CASRLGPTYGYTF. In DNA form, the CDR3 reads TGTGCCAGCAGACTGGGCCCCACTTATGGCTACACCTTC. The chain employs TRBV6-5 and TRBJ1-2; no clear D gene. The V end lost 6 bases, the J end lost 5 bases, and 13 bases lay between the germline ends. This CDR3 has 13 residues. The germline V gene encodes CDR1 MNHEY and CDR2 SVGAGI.